Shown below are 29 T cell receptor beta chains from a single sample sequenced in a study of blood T cell repertoires in COVID-19. Assay used: immunoSEQ multiplex PCR; TCRdb lists only in-frame clones, some missing. Of more than 35,000 clones in the sample, more than 70% were seen once. The sequenced material came from peripheral blood. The source is a man between 60 and 75 years old with active COVID-19.

This chain links TRBV6-2 or TRBV6-3 with TRBJ2-7, with a possible D match to TRBD1 (5 bases). In germline, CDR1 is MNHEY, CDR2 SVGEGT. Trimming left V 5 bases short and J 4 bases short, with 15 bases between. The CDR3 has 14 residues. The CDR3 spells CASSDRLMRYEQYF. The CDR3, as DNA: TGTGCCAGCAGTGACAGATTGATGCGATACGAGCAGTACTTC.

The chain carries TRBV29-1 and TRBJ2-7; 7 bases align to TRBD2. CDR1 is SQVTM and CDR2 is ANQGSEA in the germline V gene. With V trimmed by 2 bases and J by 2 bases, 3 bases remained unmatched. The CDR3 has 13 amino acids. The chain's CDR3 is CSVELRETYEQYF. CDR3 nucleotide sequence: TGCAGCGTTGAATTGCGGGAGACCTACGAGCAGTACTTC.

This chain connects TRBV10-3 to TRBJ1-6; TRBD1 might be the D (6 bases). V was trimmed by 2 bases and J by 9 bases, leaving 17 bases between them. Germline loops: CDR1 ENHRY, CDR2 SYGVKD. The CDR3 is made up of 16 amino acids. The CDR3 loop reads CAISERGSDLGSPLHF. DNA for the CDR3: TGTGCCATCAGTGAGAGGGGGAGCGACTTGGGTTCACCCCTCCACTTT.

The V gene is TRBV7-8, the J gene TRBJ2-7; D is unresolved. The CDR3 contains 14 residues. CDR1 SGHVS and CDR2 FQNEAQ come from the germline V gene. V lost 1 base, J lost 4 bases, and 11 bases lay in between. In DNA form, the CDR3 reads TGTGCCAGCAGCTTAGGCAGGCTACCATACGAGCAGTACTTC. Amino acids: CASSLGRLPYEQYF.

This clone appeared a few times. V usage is TRBV4-1 and J usage is TRBJ1-1; D is ambiguous. Trimming cost V 8 bases and J 1 base, with 11 bases left between them. CDR3 length: 13 amino acids. Germline values: CDR1 MGHRA, CDR2 YSYEKL. In nucleotides, the CDR3 is TGCGCCAGCTCCCCGCAACAGAACACTGAAGCTTTCTTT. It codes for CASSPQQNTEAFF.

V gene TRBV18 combines with J gene TRBJ1-1; 12 nucleotides align to TRBD1. Germline CDR1 is KGHSH and CDR2 is LQKENI. Unmatched junction bases numbered 10, after V lost 3 bases and J lost 11 bases. The CDR3 loop spans 15 amino acids. CDR3 loop: CASSPGQGAGTAAFF. For the CDR3, the DNA is TGTGCCAGCTCACCGGGACAGGGGGCTGGAACAGCGGCTTTCTTT.

Only one count was recorded for this clone. The V call is TRBV2, the J call TRBJ2-2; TRBD1 matches 8 bases. Trimming at V came to 7 bases and at J to 2 bases, leaving 24 bases not matched to a gene. The CDR3 runs to 21 residues. The germline V gene encodes CDR1 SNHLY and CDR2 FYNNEI. CDR3 nucleotides: TGTGCCAGCACACAGCAACGGACAGGGAACCCCACGAACGTTAACACCGGGGAGCTGTTTTTT. It encodes CASTQQRTGNPTNVNTGELFF.

The rearrangement links TRBV27 to TRBJ2-5; 12 bases map to TRBD2. This CDR3 region has 16 residues. Germline V gene lookup returns CDR1 MNHEY and CDR2 SMNVEV (reference sequence). After removal of 4 bases from V and 2 bases from J, the junction contained 5 bases not matched to a gene. In DNA form, the CDR3 reads TGTGCCAGCAGTTCTTGGACTAGCGGGGATCAAGAGACCCAGTACTTC. This gives the protein CASSSWTSGDQETQYF.

This clone has a single count. This sequence joins TRBV18 and TRBJ1-4, with 12 nucleotides matching TRBD1. CDR1 is KGHSH, CDR2 LQKENI, per germline. Trimming cost V 8 bases and J 0 bases; bases outside gene matches: 7. CDR3 length: 17 amino acids. Here the CDR3 reads CASLRDRGLSTNEKLFF. CDR3 nucleotides: TGTGCCAGCCTTCGGGACAGGGGGCTATCAACTAATGAAAAACTGTTTTTT.

The chain carries TRBV7-2 and TRBJ2-1; 13 nucleotides match TRBD2. The V gene's germline CDR1 is SGHTA and CDR2 FQGNSA. This CDR3 comprises 16 residues. V shed 2 bases and J 4 bases; nucleotides not matched to a gene: 2. CDR3 DNA sequence: TGTGCCAGCAGCTTACTACTAGCGGGAGGGTACAATGAGCAGTTCTTC. Translation gives CASSLLLAGGYNEQFF.

As concerns this clone: The same CDR3 also results from other DNA sequences found in this sample. The chain is built from TRBV29-1 and TRBJ2-7; maybe TRBD1 (5 bases). This CDR3 spans 12 amino acids. Germline V lookup: CDR1 SQVTM, CDR2 ANQGSEA. V was cut by 4 bases and J by 0 bases, with 7 bases left in between. CDR3 residues: CSVGQGSYEQYF. The CDR3 DNA is TGCAGCGTTGGTCAGGGCTCCTACGAGCAGTACTTC.

The V and J genes are TRBV18 and TRBJ2-1, with 9 bases aligning to TRBD2. Germline lookup yields CDR1 KGHSH and CDR2 LQKENI. The CDR3 length is 16 residues. Trimming at V came to 3 bases and at J to 5 bases, leaving 8 bases not matched to a gene. CDR3 nucleotide sequence: TGTGCCAGCTCACCGAGTTTAGTAGCGGGAGACAATGAGCAGTTCTTC. Translated: CASSPSLVAGDNEQFF. Combining the CDR3 with reference TRBV18 and TRBJ2-1 gives the whole variable domain NAGVMQNPRHLVRRRGQEARLRCSPMKGHSHVYWYRQLPEEGLKFMVYLQKENIIDESGMPKERFSAEFPKEGPSILRIQQVVRGDSAAYFCASSPSLVAGDNEQFFGPGTRLTVL.

This chain joins TRBV5-4 and TRBJ2-3; weak D call: TRBD1 (7 bases). Germline CDR1 and CDR2: SGHNT and YYREEE (reference sequence). The CDR3 is 15 residues long. Trimming pared 7 bases from V and 7 bases from J, leaving 22 bases between. The CDR3, as DNA: TGTGCCAGCGCCGACAGGGAGGAAGCCTACAATACGCAGTATTTT. Encoded protein: CASADREEAYNTQYF.

This chain joins TRBV21-1 and TRBJ1-1. TRBV21-1 is classified as a pseudogene. The CDR3 totals 15 residues. The CDR3 is CASSKALLSGTEAFF. The CDR3 DNA follows: TGTGCCAGCAGCAAAGCGCTTCTTTCGGGCACTGAAGCTTTCTTT.

This clone was detected only once. This chain uses TRBV16 with TRBJ1-1; 7 bases are shared with TRBD1. The CDR3 totals 15 residues. The trim removed 4 bases at V and 0 bases at J, leaving 5 bases unmatched. Per germline, CDR1 KGHSY and CDR2 FQNENV. The CDR3 loop is CASSRTGTVNTEAFF. CDR3 coding DNA: TGTGCCAGCAGCCGAACCGGGACAGTGAACACTGAAGCTTTCTTT.

This clone has only a few counts. The chain links TRBV7-3 to TRBJ2-1; 9 bases fit TRBD2. Looked up from germline, CDR1 is SGHTA and CDR2 is FQGTGA. The CDR3 has 16 amino acids. The trim removed 5 bases at V and 3 bases at J, leaving 8 bases unmatched. CDR3 sequence reads: CASSLVTSGNYNEQFF. The CDR3 DNA follows: TGTGCCAGCAGCCTCGTGACTAGCGGAAACTACAATGAGCAGTTCTTC.

This chain connects TRBV19 to TRBJ1-5, with 8 bases aligning to TRBD1. Per the germline V gene, CDR1 is LNHDA and CDR2 is SQIVND (reference sequence). V was clipped by 7 bases and J by 0 bases; unmatched bases: 5. The CDR3 length is 15 residues. CDR3 DNA sequence: TGTGCCAGTACCCCCGGACAGGGTAGCAATCAGCCCCAGCATTTT. It is translated as CASTPGQGSNQPQHF.

The V call is TRBV11-2, the J call TRBJ2-7, with 9 nucleotides matching TRBD1. The CDR3 has 15 residues. The germline V gene encodes CDR1 SGHAT and CDR2 FQNNGV. V shed 5 bases and J 5 bases; nucleotides not matched to a gene: 10. The CDR3 region is CASSRDRDYPHEQYF. CDR3 bases: TGTGCCAGCAGCAGGGACAGGGATTATCCCCACGAGCAGTACTTC.

The chain uses TRBV5-1 and TRBJ2-7; 7 nucleotides line up with TRBD2. The junction had 10 bases not matched to a gene; V was cut back by 0 bases and J by 1 base. CDR1 and CDR2 (germline): SGHRS, YFSETQ. The CDR3 is 17 residues long. The CDR3 coding sequence is TGCGCCAGCAGCTTGGCCTCGGGGGGATCCTATTCCTACGAGCAGTACTTC. Protein product: CASSLASGGSYSYEQYF.

This chain connects TRBV27 to TRBJ1-5; D not resolved. CDR3 length: 14 residues. V shed 1 base and J shed 7 bases, with 11 bases lying between them. From germline, CDR1 is MNHEY and CDR2 SMNVEV (reference sequence). CDR3 sequence reads: CASSLYSPGQPQHF. CDR3 in DNA: TGTGCCAGCAGTTTATATAGTCCAGGACAGCCCCAGCATTTT.

V is TRBV10-3 and J is TRBJ2-2, with D maybe TRBD2 (6 bases). V lost 9 bases and J lost 1, with 12 bases in between. This CDR3 has 14 residues. Germline CDR1 is ENHRY and CDR2 is SYGVKD. DNA of the CDR3: TGTGCCATGGGCGGGGCCGGGAACACCGGGGAGCTGTTTTTT. It encodes CAMGGAGNTGELFF.

The genes are TRBV5-1 and TRBJ2-5, with D maybe TRBD1 (6 bases). Per the germline V gene, CDR1 is SGHRS and CDR2 is YFSETQ. The V end lost 4 bases, the J end lost 3 bases, and 10 bases lay between the germline ends. The CDR3 covers 13 residues. CDR3 sequence: CASSQEGEETQYF. Written as DNA, the CDR3 is TGCGCCAGCAGCCAAGAGGGGGAAGAGACCCAGTACTTC.

The V call is TRBV3-1 (or the pseudogene TRBV3-2), the J call TRBJ2-1; tentatively, D is TRBD2 (5 bases). The CDR3 sequence is 12 residues long. The ends were cut back, 1 base at V and 12 bases at J, with 10 bases in the middle. CDR1 is LGHDT, CDR2 YNNKEL, per germline (reference sequence). This chain's CDR3 is CASSQATRGQFF. CDR3 sequence (DNA): TGTGCCAGCAGCCAAGCAACCCGGGGGCAGTTCTTC.

The V gene is TRBV9, the J gene TRBJ1-3; 10 nucleotides agree with TRBD1. V trimming: 3 bases; J trimming: 3 bases; junction bases outside the gene matches: 9. The CDR3 loop spans 17 amino acids. Looked up from germline, CDR1 is SGDLS and CDR2 is YYNGEE. The CDR3 sequence is CASSATGGRAGGNTIYF. The CDR3 DNA follows: TGTGCCAGCAGCGCGACAGGGGGCAGGGCGGGTGGAAACACCATATATTTT.

This sequence joins TRBV5-6 and TRBJ1-4; D unclear. V was clipped by 1 base and J by 3 bases, with 7 bases between them. The CDR3 has 14 amino acids. Germline V gene sequence: CDR1 SGHDT, CDR2 YYEEEE. The chain's CDR3 is CASSLYGANEKLFF. DNA of the CDR3: TGTGCCAGCAGCTTGTATGGAGCTAATGAAAAACTGTTTTTT.

This chain connects TRBV29-1 to TRBJ2-5, with a weak D call TRBD1 (6 bases). The CDR3 totals 13 residues. Trimming took 6 bases from V and 4 from J, leaving 15 bases between them. CDR1 SQVTM and CDR2 ANQGSEA come from the germline V gene. The CDR3 region is CSVLKGDGETQYF. CDR3 nucleotides: TGCAGCGTCTTAAAGGGGGATGGAGAGACCCAGTACTTC.

The gene calls are TRBV12-5 and TRBJ1-1; D uncertain. This CDR3 is built from 15 residues. Germline lookup yields CDR1 LGHNT and CDR2 FRNRAP. Trimming removed 5 bases from V and 3 bases from J, with 16 bases in between. CDR3 in amino acids: CASGPEHNSHTEAFF. The CDR3 region has the DNA TGTGCTAGTGGTCCAGAACATAATTCTCACACTGAAGCTTTCTTT. Combining the CDR3 with reference TRBV12-5 and TRBJ1-1 gives the whole variable domain DARVTQTPRHKVTEMGQEVTMRCQPILGHNTVFWYRQTMMQGLELLAYFRNRAPLDDSGMPKDRFSAEMPDATLATLKIQPSEPRDSAVYFCASGPEHNSHTEAFFGQGTRLTVV.

This chain links TRBV19 with TRBJ2-4, with D possibly TRBD1 on 6 matching bases. The CDR3 has 11 amino acids. Germline assignment: CDR1 LNHDA and CDR2 SQIVND (reference sequence). V was cut by 3 bases and J by 9 bases, with 6 bases left in between. The CDR3 loop is CASSMGAIQYF. CDR3 bases: TGTGCCAGTAGTATGGGGGCCATTCAGTACTTC.

The chain couples TRBV4-1 to TRBJ2-2; D is unresolved. Trimming pared 6 bases from V and 4 bases from J, leaving 6 bases between. The CDR3 spans 12 residues. Germline loops: CDR1 MGHRA, CDR2 YSYEKL. CDR3 in amino acids: CASRTGTGELFF. CDR3 in DNA: TGCGCCAGCAGAACTGGCACCGGGGAGCTGTTTTTT.